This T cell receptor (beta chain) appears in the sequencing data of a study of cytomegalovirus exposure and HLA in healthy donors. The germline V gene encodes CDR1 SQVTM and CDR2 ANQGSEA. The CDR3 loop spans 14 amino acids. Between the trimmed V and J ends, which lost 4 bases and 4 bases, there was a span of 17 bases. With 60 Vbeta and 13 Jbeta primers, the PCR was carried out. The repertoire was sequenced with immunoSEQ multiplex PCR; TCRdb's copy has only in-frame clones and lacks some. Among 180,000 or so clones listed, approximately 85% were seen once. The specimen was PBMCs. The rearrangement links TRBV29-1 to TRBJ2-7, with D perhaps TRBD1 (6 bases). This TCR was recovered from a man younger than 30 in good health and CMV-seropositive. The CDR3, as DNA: TGCAGCGTTGCCGGCGGACAGCTGGGGTACGAGCAGTACTTC. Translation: CSVAGGQLGYEQYF.